What follows is one T cell receptor beta chain and its context. Germline V gene sequence: CDR1 SNHLY, CDR2 FYNNEI. After removal of 7 bases from V and 3 bases from J, the junction contained 3 bases not matched to a gene. This CDR3 region has 14 residues. The data belong to a study of cytomegalovirus exposure and HLA in healthy donors. Assay used: immunoSEQ multiplex PCR; TCRdb lists only in-frame clones, some missing. The sample contains under 300,000 clones, approximately 83% of which appear only once. This TCR came from a woman in her twenties or thirties in good health and CMV-seropositive. This chain joins TRBV2 and TRBJ2-2, with TRBD1 matching 9 bases. The source material was PBMCs. As DNA, the CDR3 is TGTGCCAGCACACAGGGGGCTTACACCGGGGAGCTGTTTTTT. Protein sequence: CASTQGAYTGELFF.